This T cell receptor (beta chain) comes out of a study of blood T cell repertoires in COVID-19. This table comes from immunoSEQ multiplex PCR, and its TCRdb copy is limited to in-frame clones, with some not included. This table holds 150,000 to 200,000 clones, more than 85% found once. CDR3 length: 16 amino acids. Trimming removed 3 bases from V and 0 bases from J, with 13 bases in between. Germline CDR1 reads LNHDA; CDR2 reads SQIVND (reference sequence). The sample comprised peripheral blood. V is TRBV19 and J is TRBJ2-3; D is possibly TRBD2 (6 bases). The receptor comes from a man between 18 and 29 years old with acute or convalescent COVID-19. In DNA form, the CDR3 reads TGTGCCAGTAGTATCGGGCGGGGTACTAGCACAGATACGCAGTATTTT. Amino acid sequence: CASSIGRGTSTDTQYF. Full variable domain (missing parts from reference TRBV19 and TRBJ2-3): DGGITQSPKYLFRKEGQNVTLSCEQNLNHDAMYWYRQDPGQGLRLIYYSQIVNDFQKGDIAEGYSVSREKKESFPLTVTSAQKNPTAFYLCASSIGRGTSTDTQYFGPGTRLTVL.